Given below is one T cell receptor (beta chain) in context. The antigen remains undetermined. It was with a sample-barcoded 5' primer and a J-beta primer mix that a second PCR of roughly 7 to 12 cycles was run. TCRdb fed the 5' RACE reads into MiXCR, producing one record per CDR3 protein. The sample contains 1.5 million to 2 million distinct CDR3 sequences, approximately 50% of which appear only once. This specimen belongs to a study of blood T cells in healthy people across ages. About the research overall: Capture via template switching afforded approximately one barcoded beta molecule per two T cells.

Total RNA, at least 5.5 micrograms per sample, came from PBMCs. Whole-study results and caveats: Diversity estimated from one million T cells was considered an underestimate.

The CDR3 spans 15 residues. This clonotype was sampled from a woman in her forties in good health. The J gene is TRBJ2-7, the V gene TRBV12-3 or TRBV12-4; 10 positions agree with TRBD1. The better agreement between TRBJ2-5 and the DNA end casts doubt on the J call. Source material: blood. CDR3 nucleotide sequence: TGTGCCAGCACCCGGGACAGGGGCGCGGGAGAGACCCAGTACTTC. Amino acids: CASTRDRGAGETQYF.